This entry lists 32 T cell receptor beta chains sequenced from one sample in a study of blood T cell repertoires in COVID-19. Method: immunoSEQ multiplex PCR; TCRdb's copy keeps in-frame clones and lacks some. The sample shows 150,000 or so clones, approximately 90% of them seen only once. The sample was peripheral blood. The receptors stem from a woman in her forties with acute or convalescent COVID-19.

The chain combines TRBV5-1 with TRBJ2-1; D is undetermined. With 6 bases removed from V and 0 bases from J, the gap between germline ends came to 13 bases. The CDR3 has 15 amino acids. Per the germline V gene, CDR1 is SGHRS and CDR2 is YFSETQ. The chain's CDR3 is CASNLEPLSYNEQFF. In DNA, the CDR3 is TGCGCCAGCAACCTGGAGCCCCTCTCCTACAATGAGCAGTTCTTC.

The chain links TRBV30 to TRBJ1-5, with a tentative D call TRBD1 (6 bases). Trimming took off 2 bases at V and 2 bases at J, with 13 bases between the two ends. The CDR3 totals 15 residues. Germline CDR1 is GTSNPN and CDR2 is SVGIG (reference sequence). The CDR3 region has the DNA TGTGCCTGGAGTTACACAGGGTTTGGCAATCAGCCCCAGCATTTT. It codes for CAWSYTGFGNQPQHF.

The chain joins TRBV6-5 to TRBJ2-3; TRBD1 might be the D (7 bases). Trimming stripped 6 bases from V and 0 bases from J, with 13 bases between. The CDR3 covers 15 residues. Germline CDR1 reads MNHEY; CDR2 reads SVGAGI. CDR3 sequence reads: CASSLTGTSTDTQYF. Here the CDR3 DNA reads TGTGCCAGCAGCCTGACAGGGACTAGCACAGATACGCAGTATTTT.

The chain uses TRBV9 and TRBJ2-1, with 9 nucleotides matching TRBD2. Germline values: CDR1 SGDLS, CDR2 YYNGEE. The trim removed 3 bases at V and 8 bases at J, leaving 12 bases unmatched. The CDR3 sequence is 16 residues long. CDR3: CASSAPGTSRGHEQFF. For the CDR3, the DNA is TGTGCCAGCAGCGCACCCGGGACTAGCAGAGGACATGAGCAGTTCTTC.

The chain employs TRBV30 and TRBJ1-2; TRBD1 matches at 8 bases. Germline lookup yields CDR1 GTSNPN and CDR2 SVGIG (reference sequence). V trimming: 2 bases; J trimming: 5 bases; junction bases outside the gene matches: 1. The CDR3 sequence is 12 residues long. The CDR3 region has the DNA TGTGCCTGGAGTAACAGGGGGTATGGCTACACCTTC. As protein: CAWSNRGYGYTF.

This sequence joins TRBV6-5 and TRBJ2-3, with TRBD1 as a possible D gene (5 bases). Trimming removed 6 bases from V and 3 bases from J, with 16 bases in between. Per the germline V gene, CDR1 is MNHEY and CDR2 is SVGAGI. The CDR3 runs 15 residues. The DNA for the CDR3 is TGTGCCAGCAGGGCCCAGCTAGGGGCTACAGATACGCAGTATTTT. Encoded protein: CASRAQLGATDTQYF.

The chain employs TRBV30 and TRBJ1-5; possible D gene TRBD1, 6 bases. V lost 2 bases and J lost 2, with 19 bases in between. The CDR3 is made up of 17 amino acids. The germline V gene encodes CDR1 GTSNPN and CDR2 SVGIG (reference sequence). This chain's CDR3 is CAWSPPSGVWGNQPQHF. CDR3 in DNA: TGTGCCTGGAGTCCCCCATCAGGGGTTTGGGGCAATCAGCCCCAGCATTTT.

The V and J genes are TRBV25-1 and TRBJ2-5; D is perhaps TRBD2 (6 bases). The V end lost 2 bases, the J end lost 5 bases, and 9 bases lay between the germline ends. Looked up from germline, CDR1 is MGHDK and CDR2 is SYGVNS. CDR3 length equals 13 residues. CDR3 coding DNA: TGTGCCAGCAGTGAACAAGCGGGCGAGACCCAGTACTTC. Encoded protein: CASSEQAGETQYF.

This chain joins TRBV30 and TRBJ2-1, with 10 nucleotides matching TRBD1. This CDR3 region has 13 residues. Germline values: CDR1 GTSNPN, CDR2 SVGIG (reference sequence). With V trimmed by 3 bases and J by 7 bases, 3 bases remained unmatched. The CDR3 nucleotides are TGTGCCTGGAGCCCGGGACAGGGGAATGAGCAGTTCTTC. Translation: CAWSPGQGNEQFF.

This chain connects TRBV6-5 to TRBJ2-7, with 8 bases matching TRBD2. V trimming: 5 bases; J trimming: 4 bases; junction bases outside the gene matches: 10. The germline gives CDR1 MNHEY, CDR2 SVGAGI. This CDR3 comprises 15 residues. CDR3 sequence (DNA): TGTGCCAGCAGTCTCGAAGCGGGGGTGGGATACGAGCAGTACTTC. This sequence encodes CASSLEAGVGYEQYF.

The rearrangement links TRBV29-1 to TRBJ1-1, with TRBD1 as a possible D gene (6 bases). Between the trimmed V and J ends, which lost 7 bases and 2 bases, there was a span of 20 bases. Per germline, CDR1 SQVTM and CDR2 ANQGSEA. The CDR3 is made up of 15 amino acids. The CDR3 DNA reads TGCAGCGCTAGACGAAGGACAGACCAAAACACTGAAGCTTTCTTT. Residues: CSARRRTDQNTEAFF. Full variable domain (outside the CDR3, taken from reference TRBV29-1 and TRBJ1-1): SAVISQKPSRDICQRGTSLTIQCQVDSQVTMMFWYRQQPGQSLTLIATANQGSEATYESGFVIDKFPISRPNLTFSTLTVSNMSPEDSSIYLCSARRRTDQNTEAFFGQGTRLTVV.

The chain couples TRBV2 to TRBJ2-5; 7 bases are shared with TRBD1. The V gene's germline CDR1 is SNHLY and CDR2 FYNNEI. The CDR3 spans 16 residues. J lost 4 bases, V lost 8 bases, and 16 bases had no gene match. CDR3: CASLSDTGDFSETQYF. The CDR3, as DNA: TGTGCCAGCTTATCAGATACAGGGGATTTTTCAGAGACCCAGTACTTC.

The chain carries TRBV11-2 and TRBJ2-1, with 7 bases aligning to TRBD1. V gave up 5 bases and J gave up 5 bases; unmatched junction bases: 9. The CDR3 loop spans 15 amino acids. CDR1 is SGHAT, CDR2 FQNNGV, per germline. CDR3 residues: CASSVLRDRHNEQFF. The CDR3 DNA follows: TGTGCCAGCAGCGTACTCCGGGACAGACACAATGAGCAGTTCTTC. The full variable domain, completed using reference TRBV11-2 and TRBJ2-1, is EAGVAQSPRYKIIEKRQSVAFWCNPISGHATLYWYQQILGQGPKLLIQFQNNGVVDDSQLPKDRFSAERLKGVDSTLKIQPAKLEDSAVYLCASSVLRDRHNEQFFGPGTRLTVL.

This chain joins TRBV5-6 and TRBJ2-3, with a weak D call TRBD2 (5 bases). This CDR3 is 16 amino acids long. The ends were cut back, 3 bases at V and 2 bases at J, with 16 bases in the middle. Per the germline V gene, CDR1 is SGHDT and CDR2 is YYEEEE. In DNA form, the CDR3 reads TGTGCCAGCAGCTGGGCCGGACTCGCATCCACAGATACGCAGTATTTT. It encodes CASSWAGLASTDTQYF.

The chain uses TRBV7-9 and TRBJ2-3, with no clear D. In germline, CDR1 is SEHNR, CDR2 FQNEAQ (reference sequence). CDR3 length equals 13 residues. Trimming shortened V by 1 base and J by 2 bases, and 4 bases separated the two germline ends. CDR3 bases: TGTGCCAGCAGCTTAGTTAACACAGATACGCAGTATTTT. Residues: CASSLVNTDTQYF.

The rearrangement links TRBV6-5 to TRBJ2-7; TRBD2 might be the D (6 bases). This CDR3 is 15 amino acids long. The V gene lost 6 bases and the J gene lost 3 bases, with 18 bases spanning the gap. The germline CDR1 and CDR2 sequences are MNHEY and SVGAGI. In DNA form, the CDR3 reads TGTGCCAGCAGCGATTCTAGCTGGGGGGACTACGAGCAGTACTTC. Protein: CASSDSSWGDYEQYF.

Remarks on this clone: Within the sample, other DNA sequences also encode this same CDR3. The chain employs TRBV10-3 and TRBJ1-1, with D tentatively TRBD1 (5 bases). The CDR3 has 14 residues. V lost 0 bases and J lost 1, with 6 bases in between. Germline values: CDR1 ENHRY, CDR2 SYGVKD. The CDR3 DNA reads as TGTGCCATCAGTGAGTCGGGGGGGAACACTGAAGCTTTCTTT. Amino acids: CAISESGGNTEAFF.

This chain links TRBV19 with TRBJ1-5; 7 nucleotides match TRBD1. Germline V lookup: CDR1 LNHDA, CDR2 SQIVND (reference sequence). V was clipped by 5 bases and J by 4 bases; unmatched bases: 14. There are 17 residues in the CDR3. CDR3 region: CASSGSPDRYRNQPQHF. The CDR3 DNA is TGTGCCAGTAGTGGGTCGCCGGACAGGTATCGGAATCAGCCCCAGCATTTT.

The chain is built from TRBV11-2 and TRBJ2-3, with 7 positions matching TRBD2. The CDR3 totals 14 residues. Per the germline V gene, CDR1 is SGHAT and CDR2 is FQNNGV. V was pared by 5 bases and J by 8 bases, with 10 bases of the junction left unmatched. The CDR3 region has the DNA TGTGCCAGCAGCCCGACGACCAGCGGGGTTACGCAGTATTTT. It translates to CASSPTTSGVTQYF. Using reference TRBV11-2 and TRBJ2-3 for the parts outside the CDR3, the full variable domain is EAGVAQSPRYKIIEKRQSVAFWCNPISGHATLYWYQQILGQGPKLLIQFQNNGVVDDSQLPKDRFSAERLKGVDSTLKIQPAKLEDSAVYLCASSPTTSGVTQYFGPGTRLTVL.

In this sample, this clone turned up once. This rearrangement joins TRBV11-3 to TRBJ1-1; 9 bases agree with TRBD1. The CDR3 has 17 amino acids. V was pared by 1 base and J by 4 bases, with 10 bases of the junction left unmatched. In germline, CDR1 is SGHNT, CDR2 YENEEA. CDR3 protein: CASSLGTGVLLGTEAFF. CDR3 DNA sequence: TGTGCCAGCAGCTTAGGGACAGGGGTGCTTTTAGGCACTGAAGCTTTCTTT.

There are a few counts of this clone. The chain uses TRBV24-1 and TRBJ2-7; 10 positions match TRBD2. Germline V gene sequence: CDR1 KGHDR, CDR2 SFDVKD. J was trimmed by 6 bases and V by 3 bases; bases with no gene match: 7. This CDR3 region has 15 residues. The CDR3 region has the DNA TGTGCCACCAGTGATCGCACTAGCGGGAACTCCGAGCAGTACTTC. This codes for CATSDRTSGNSEQYF.

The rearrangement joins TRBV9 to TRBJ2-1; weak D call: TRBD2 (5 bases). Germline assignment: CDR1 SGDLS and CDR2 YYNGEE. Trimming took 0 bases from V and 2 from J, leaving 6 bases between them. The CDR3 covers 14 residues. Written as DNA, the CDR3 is TGTGCCAGCAGCGTAGCTAGCCCCTACAATGAGCAGTTCTTC. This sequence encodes CASSVASPYNEQFF.

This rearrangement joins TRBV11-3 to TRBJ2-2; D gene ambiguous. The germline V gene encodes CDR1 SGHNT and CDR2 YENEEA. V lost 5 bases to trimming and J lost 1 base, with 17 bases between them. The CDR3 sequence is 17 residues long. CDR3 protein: CASSPGYVVGNTGELFF. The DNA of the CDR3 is TGTGCCAGCAGCCCCGGGTATGTCGTGGGGAACACCGGGGAGCTGTTTTTT. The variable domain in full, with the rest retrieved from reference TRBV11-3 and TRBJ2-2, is EAGVVQSPRYKIIEKKQPVAFWCNPISGHNTLYWYLQNLGQGPELLIRYENEEAVDDSQLPKDRFSAERLKGVDSTLKIQPAELGDSAVYLCASSPGYVVGNTGELFFGEGSRLTVL.

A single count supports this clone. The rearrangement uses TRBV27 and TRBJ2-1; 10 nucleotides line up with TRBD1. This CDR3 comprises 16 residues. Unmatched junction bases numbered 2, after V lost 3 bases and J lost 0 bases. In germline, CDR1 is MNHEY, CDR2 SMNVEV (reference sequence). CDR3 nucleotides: TGTGCCAGCAGTTTTGGACAGGGGGGCTCCTACAATGAGCAGTTCTTC. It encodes CASSFGQGGSYNEQFF.

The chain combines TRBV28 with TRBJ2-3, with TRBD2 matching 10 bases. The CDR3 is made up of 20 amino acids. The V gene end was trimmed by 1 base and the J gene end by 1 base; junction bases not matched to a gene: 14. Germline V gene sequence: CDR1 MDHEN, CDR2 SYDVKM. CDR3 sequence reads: CASSLSAGGGLLARTDTQYF. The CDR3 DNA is TGTGCCAGCAGTTTATCAGCGGGGGGGGGTTTACTAGCCCGCACAGATACGCAGTATTTT. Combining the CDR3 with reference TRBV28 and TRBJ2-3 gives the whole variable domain DVKVTQSSRYLVKRTGEKVFLECVQDMDHENMFWYRQDPGLGLRLIYFSYDVKMKEKGDIPEGYSVSREKKERFSLILESASTNQTSMYLCASSLSAGGGLLARTDTQYFGPGTRLTVL.

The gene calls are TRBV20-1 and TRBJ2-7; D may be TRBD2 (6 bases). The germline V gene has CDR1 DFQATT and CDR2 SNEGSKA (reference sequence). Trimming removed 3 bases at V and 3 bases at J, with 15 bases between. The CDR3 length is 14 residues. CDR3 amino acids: CSASLSGLIYEQYF. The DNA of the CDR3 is TGCAGTGCTAGTCTAAGCGGGTTAATCTACGAGCAGTACTTC.

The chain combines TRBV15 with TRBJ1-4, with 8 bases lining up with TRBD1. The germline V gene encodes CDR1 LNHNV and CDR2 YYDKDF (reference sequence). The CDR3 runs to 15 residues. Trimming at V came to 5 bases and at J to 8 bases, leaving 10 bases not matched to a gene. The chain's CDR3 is CATSVQTGEEEKLFF. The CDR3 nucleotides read TGTGCCACCAGCGTACAGACAGGGGAGGAGGAAAAACTGTTTTTT.

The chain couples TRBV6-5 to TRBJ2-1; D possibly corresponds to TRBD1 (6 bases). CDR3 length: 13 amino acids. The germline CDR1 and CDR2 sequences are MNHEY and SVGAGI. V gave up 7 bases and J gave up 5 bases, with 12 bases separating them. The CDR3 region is CASNSGQNNEQFF. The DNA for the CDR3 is TGTGCCAGCAACTCAGGACAGAACAATGAGCAGTTCTTC.

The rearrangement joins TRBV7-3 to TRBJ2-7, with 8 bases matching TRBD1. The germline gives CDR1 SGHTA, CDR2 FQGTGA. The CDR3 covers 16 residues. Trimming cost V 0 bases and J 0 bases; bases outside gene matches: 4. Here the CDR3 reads CASSLTRDRSSYEQYF. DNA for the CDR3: TGTGCCAGCAGCTTAACCCGGGACAGGAGCTCCTACGAGCAGTACTTC.

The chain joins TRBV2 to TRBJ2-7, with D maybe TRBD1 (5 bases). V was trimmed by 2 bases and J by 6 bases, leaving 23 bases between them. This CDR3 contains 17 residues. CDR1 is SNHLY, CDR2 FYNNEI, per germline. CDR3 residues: CASSEFIGSGPSGEQYF. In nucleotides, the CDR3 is TGTGCCAGCAGTGAATTTATAGGTTCAGGGCCTTCGGGCGAGCAGTACTTC.

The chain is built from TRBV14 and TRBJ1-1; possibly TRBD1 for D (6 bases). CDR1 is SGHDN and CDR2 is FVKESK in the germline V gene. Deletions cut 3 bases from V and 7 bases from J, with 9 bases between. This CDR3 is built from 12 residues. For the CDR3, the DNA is TGTGCCAGCAGCCAGCGACAGGTTGAAGCTTTCTTT. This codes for CASSQRQVEAFF. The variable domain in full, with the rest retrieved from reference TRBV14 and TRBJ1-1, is EAGVTQFPSHSVIEKGQTVTLRCDPISGHDNLYWYRRVMGKEIKFLLHFVKESKQDESGMPNNRFLAERTGGTYSTLKVQPAELEDSGVYFCASSQRQVEAFFGQGTRLTVV.

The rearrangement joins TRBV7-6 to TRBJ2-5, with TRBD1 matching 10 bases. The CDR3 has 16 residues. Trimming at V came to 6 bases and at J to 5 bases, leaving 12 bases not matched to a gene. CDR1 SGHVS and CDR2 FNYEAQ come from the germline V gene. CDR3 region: CASRPDRQGALETQYF. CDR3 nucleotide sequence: TGTGCCAGCAGGCCCGACCGACAGGGGGCATTGGAGACCCAGTACTTC.